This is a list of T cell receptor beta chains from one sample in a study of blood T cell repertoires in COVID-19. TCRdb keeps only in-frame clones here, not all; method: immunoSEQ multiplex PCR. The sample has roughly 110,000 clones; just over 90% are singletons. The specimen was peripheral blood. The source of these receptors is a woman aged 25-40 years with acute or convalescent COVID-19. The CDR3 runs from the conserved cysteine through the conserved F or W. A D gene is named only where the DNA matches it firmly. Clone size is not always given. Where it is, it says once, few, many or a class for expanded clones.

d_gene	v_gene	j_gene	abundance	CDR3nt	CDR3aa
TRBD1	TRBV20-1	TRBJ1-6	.	TGCAGTGCTAGTCAGGGGGGGACTAGGAGAAATTCACCCCTCCACTTT	CSASQGGTRRNSPLHF
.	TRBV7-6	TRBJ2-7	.	TGTGCCAGCAGCTTAGCTACAGGGTTCTCCTACGAGCAGTACTTC	CASSLATGFSYEQYF
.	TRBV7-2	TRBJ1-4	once	TGTGCCAGCAGCTTACGGGGGAGGAATGAAAAACTGTTTTTT	CASSLRGRNEKLFF
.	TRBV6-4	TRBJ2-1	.	TGTGCCAGCAGTGGCGGTATACTGGATAACGAGCAGTTCTTC	CASSGGILDNEQFF
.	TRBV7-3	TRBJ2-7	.	TGTGCCAGCAGCTTAAGCGGAGGACTGACTCACGAGCAGTACTTC	CASSLSGGLTHEQYF
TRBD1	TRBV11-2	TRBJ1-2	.	TGTGCCAGCAGCATTCCGGGACAGGGTTATTATGGCTACACCTTC	CASSIPGQGYYGYTF
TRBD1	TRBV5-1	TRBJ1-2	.	TGCGCCAGCAGCTCCGGACAGGGGGCCCCCTCGAGTCCGTTAGGTGGCTACACCTTC	CASSSGQGAPSSPLGGYTF
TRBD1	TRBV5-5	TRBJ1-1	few	TGTGCCAGCAGCAGGGGACAGGGCTTATACACTGAAGCTTTCTTT	CASSRGQGLYTEAFF
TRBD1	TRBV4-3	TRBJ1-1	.	TGCGCCAGCAGCCCCGACAGGGGCTACACTGAAGCTTTCTTT	CASSPDRGYTEAFF
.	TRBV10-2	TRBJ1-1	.	TGCGCCAGCAGTGGGGGCCCGAACACTGAAGCTTTCTTT	CASSGGPNTEAFF
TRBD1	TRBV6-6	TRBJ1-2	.	TGTGCCAGCAGTCCCGGTGGACAGGGGGGCTATGGCTACACCTTC	CASSPGGQGGYGYTF
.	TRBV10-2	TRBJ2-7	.	TGCGCCACCGGAAGACAGGAGATCTACGAGCAGTACTTC	CATGRQEIYEQYF
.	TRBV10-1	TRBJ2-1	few	TGCGCCAGCAGGAGTGAGCAGTTCTTC	CASRSEQFF